The source of this T cell receptor beta chain is a study of T cell clonality in common variable immunodeficiency. Profiled with immunoSEQ multiplex PCR; TCRdb holds only in-frame clones, not every one. Observed in the sample are around 50,000 clones, none of them singletons. This clone was detected many times. Its antigen is not known. The CDR3 goes on 3 residues after the read ends, and that part is filled in from the germline J gene. Whole-study results and caveats: The cause of increased CVID clonality remains unclear without subpopulation sequencing.

Germline values: CDR1 DFQATT, CDR2 SNEGSKA (reference sequence). This CDR3 region has 15 residues. The V gene end was trimmed by 4 bases and the J gene end by 3 bases; junction bases not matched to a gene: 12. The sequence came from a person between 18 and 75 years old in good health. Sequencing was done on a sample of peripheral blood mononuclear cells. The genes are TRBV20-1 and TRBJ2-7, with TRBD2 matching 7 bases. Incomplete CDR3 DNA: TGCAGTGCTACCTCGGCCGAAGCGGGGCTCTACGAG. The encoded protein is CSATSAEAGLYE. The complete CDR3 reads CSATSAEAGLYEQYF.